A selection of T cell receptor beta chains follows, all from one sample in a study of blood T cell repertoires in COVID-19. Sequencing used immunoSEQ multiplex PCR; TCRdb keeps in-frame clones, though not all of them. The data show about 160,000 clones, with approximately 87% seen just once and about 6.3% held by the top ten. Material for sequencing was PBMCs or T cells enriched from blood (not recorded which). The receptor source for this set is a woman aged 50 to 60 who had recovered from COVID-19. Each CDR3 is given with its conserved first and last residue. The order of the fields is J gene, D gene, V gene, clone size, CDR3 DNA, CDR3 protein. The D gene is left open where the match is weak. Not every row has a clone size; where given, it reads once, few, many or a size class.

TRBJ1-2 | - | TRBV18 | - | TGTGCCAGCTCACCGATCTCCGGGGGGGCCTATGGCTACACCTTC | CASSPISGGAYGYTF
TRBJ2-3 | - | TRBV5-5 | - | TGTGCCAGCAGCTTGGCCCCCAACTTAGACACAGATACGCAGTATTTT | CASSLAPNLDTDTQYF
TRBJ2-5 | TRBD1 | TRBV7-3 | - | TGTGCCAGCAGTCCGTCCGGGACAGGGGAGACCCAGTACTTC | CASSPSGTGETQYF
TRBJ2-5 | - | TRBV18 | - | TGTGCCAGCTCACCTAAGAGGGAGACCCAGTACTTC | CASSPKRETQYF
TRBJ1-1 | - | TRBV7-9 | once | TGTGCCAGCAGCTTAGACAGGAGCACTGAAGCTTTCTTT | CASSLDRSTEAFF
TRBJ1-1 | TRBD1 | TRBV20-1 | few | TGCAGTGCTAGTCGGCGGACAGGGGAGGCTTTCTTT | CSASRRTGEAFF
TRBJ1-2 | TRBD1 | TRBV30 | - | TGTGCCTGTCCCTTATTGGGGACAGGGACTTATGGCTACACCTTC | CACPLLGTGTYGYTF
TRBJ1-1 | TRBD1 | TRBV19 | - | TGTGCCAGTAGTCCGCAGGGGGGCTCCACTGAAGCTTTCTTT | CASSPQGGSTEAFF
TRBJ2-5 | - | TRBV12-3/TRBV12-4 | once | TGTGCCAGCCGTGACGGCAGGGTTCGAACCCAGTACTTC | CASRDGRVRTQYF
TRBJ2-7 | TRBD1 | TRBV19 | - | TGTGCCAGTAGTATGGGGTGGACCGGGACAGGGGATCTTATCTCCTACGAGCAGTACTTC | CASSMGWTGTGDLISYEQYF
TRBJ2-3 | TRBD2 | TRBV7-3 | - | TGTGCCAGCAGCTCCATAGCGGGGAGCACAGATACGCAGTATTTT | CASSSIAGSTDTQYF
TRBJ1-2 | TRBD1 | TRBV28 | - | TGTGCCAGCAGTTTACAGGGGGTTCCTAACTATGGCTACACCTTC | CASSLQGVPNYGYTF
TRBJ2-3 | TRBD1 | TRBV6-4 | - | TGTGCCAGCAGCTACAGACAGGGTGCTTCCACAGATACGCAGTATTTT | CASSYRQGASTDTQYF
TRBJ2-5 | - | TRBV5-4 | - | TGTGCCAGCAGCTTAATCGGTGCGGGGAGAAACCAAGAGACCCAGTACTTC | CASSLIGAGRNQETQYF
TRBJ2-2 | TRBD2 | TRBV7-3 | - | TGTGCCAGCAGCCCCAATTTCAGACCGCGGGGGGGCCCCGGGGAGCTGTTTTTT | CASSPNFRPRGGPGELFF
TRBJ1-1 | TRBD1 | TRBV3-1/TRBV3-2 | - | TGTGCCAGCTCACAAAGGACAGGACACACTGAAGCTTTCTTT | CASSQRTGHTEAFF